The 18 T cell receptor beta chains given below trace back to one sample, sequenced in a study of graft-versus-host responses after intestinal transplantation. No antigen has been identified for these receptors. Assay: immunoSEQ multiplex PCR; the TCRdb copy retains only in-frame clones and omits some. In the table there are about 80,000 clones, 85% to 90% of which are singletons. Specimen: unstimulated CD4+ T cells sorted from spleen or lymph node cells, collected before intestinal transplant. Source of these receptors: a human donor who received an intestinal transplant.

The chain uses TRBV29-1 and TRBJ2-7; D gene ambiguous. Germline values: CDR1 SQVTM, CDR2 ANQGSEA. The CDR3 spans 11 residues. The V and J ends lost 0 bases and 6 bases respectively, with 6 bases between them. CDR3 amino acids: CSVEDPGEQYF. The DNA for the CDR3 is TGCAGCGTTGAAGACCCAGGCGAGCAGTACTTC.

The CDR3 sequence is CASSPRDSNEKLFF. In DNA form, the CDR3 reads TGTGCCAGCAGCCCCCGGGACAGTAATGAAAAACTGTTTTTT. This chain connects TRBV11-1 to TRBJ1-4, with 7 positions matching TRBD1. The J segment lost 4 bases and the V segment lost 5 bases, leaving 4 bases of the junction unmatched. Germline lookup yields CDR1 SGHAT and CDR2 FQDESV (reference sequence). The CDR3 runs 14 residues.

The rearrangement uses TRBV6-1 and TRBJ1-1; 9 bases map to TRBD1. V lost 4 bases, J lost 6 bases, and 6 bases stayed unmatched. The CDR3 is made up of 14 amino acids. Germline CDR1 reads MNHNS; CDR2 reads SASEGT. The CDR3 coding sequence is TGTGCCAGCAGTGGACACAGGGGGCTGTCTGAAGCTTTCTTT. It is translated as CASSGHRGLSEAFF.

Written as DNA, the CDR3 is TGTGCCAGCAGTTTAATAGGCCAGAGGGATGGCTACACCTTC. Protein: CASSLIGQRDGYTF. This chain links TRBV28 with TRBJ1-2; D not certain. The germline V gene encodes CDR1 MDHEN and CDR2 SYDVKM. Trimming removed 2 bases from V and 6 bases from J, with 13 bases in between. The CDR3 covers 14 residues.

The genes are TRBV28 and TRBJ1-5; 8 bases map to TRBD1. Germline V gives CDR1 MDHEN, CDR2 SYDVKM. J lost 6 bases, V lost 1 base, and 11 bases had no gene match. The CDR3 has 17 amino acids. CDR3 region: CASSLLPTGVAGQPQHF. The DNA of the CDR3 is TGTGCCAGCAGTTTATTGCCGACAGGGGTGGCGGGTCAGCCCCAGCATTTT.

The V gene is TRBV19, the J gene TRBJ1-1, with D perhaps TRBD1 (5 bases). The V gene lost 6 bases and the J gene lost 1 base, with 12 bases spanning the gap. Germline-derived CDR1 and CDR2 are LNHDA and SQIVND (reference sequence). CDR3 size: 14 residues. The CDR3 nucleotides read TGTGCCAGTAGCCTCGACAGAGCGAACACTGAAGCTTTCTTT. This translates into CASSLDRANTEAFF.

This clone came up once. J is TRBJ2-5 and V is TRBV29-1; possibly TRBD2 for D (5 bases). The CDR3 loop spans 12 amino acids. Trimming took 4 bases from V and 4 from J, leaving 10 bases between them. Germline lookup yields CDR1 SQVTM and CDR2 ANQGSEA. CDR3 in amino acids: CSVAGGRETQYF. The CDR3 region has the DNA TGCAGCGTTGCCGGTGGGAGAGAGACCCAGTACTTC.

The chain is built from TRBV6-1 and TRBJ2-7; TRBD2 is a possible D gene (5 bases). The germline V gene encodes CDR1 MNHNS and CDR2 SASEGT. The CDR3 is made up of 13 amino acids. Trimming removed 3 bases from V and 5 bases from J, with 11 bases in between. The CDR3 loop is CASSERERNEQYF. The CDR3 DNA reads as TGTGCCAGCAGTGAGAGAGAGCGGAACGAGCAGTACTTC.

The chain uses TRBV28 and TRBJ2-7; D uncertain. This CDR3 comprises 12 residues. The ends were cut back, 6 bases at V and 5 bases at J, with 11 bases in the middle. Germline assignment: CDR1 MDHEN and CDR2 SYDVKM. CDR3 in amino acids: CASSSLADEQYF. The CDR3 bases are TGTGCCAGCAGCTCTTTAGCCGACGAGCAGTACTTC.

This chain joins TRBV6-5 and TRBJ1-1, with D perhaps matching TRBD1 (6 bases). Trimming cost V 10 bases and J 1 base, with 16 bases left between them. The CDR3 sequence is 14 residues long. Germline V gives CDR1 MNHEY, CDR2 SVGAGI. CDR3 loop: CATIPPGANTEAFF. CDR3 in DNA: TGTGCCACCATCCCTCCAGGGGCGAACACTGAAGCTTTCTTT.

The rearrangement joins TRBV14 to TRBJ2-6, with no clear D. CDR1 and CDR2 from the germline V gene are SGHDN and FVKESK. The CDR3 extends over 15 amino acids. Deletions cut 2 bases from V and 1 base from J, with 6 bases between. The CDR3, as DNA: TGTGCCAGCAGCCAACGTCTGTCTGGGGCCAACGTCCTGACTTTC. It specifies CASSQRLSGANVLTF.

This clone has more than one count but fewer than ten. The chain employs TRBV10-3 and TRBJ1-6, with 8 bases that match TRBD1. CDR1 and CDR2 from the germline V gene are ENHRY and SYGVKD. This CDR3 region has 14 residues. Germline trimming cut 6 bases from V and 6 bases from J; bases unmatched to any gene: 4. The CDR3 region is CAIRDREGNSPLHF. CDR3 nucleotide sequence: TGTGCCATCAGGGACAGGGAAGGTAATTCACCCCTCCACTTT.

This rearrangement joins TRBV4-2 to TRBJ1-2; 7 bases are shared with TRBD1. The junction had 13 bases not matched to a gene; V was cut back by 1 base and J by 5 bases. In germline, CDR1 is LGHNA, CDR2 YNFKEQ. This CDR3 is 17 amino acids long. CDR3 in DNA: TGTGCCAGCAGCCAAGTAGGGCAAAACAGGGGTGGGTATGGCTACACCTTC. This gives the protein CASSQVGQNRGGYGYTF.

V and J are TRBV5-1 and TRBJ2-7; maybe TRBD2 (5 bases). V was pared by 0 bases and J by 4 bases, with 11 bases between. This CDR3 region has 14 residues. Germline V CDR1 and CDR2: SGHRS, YFSETQ. The CDR3 bases are TGCGCCAGCAGCTTGGACGGGATAAAATACGAGCAGTACTTC. It codes for CASSLDGIKYEQYF.

The chain uses TRBV5-1 and TRBJ1-1; 7 positions agree with TRBD1. With 4 bases clipped from V and 3 bases from J, the junction kept 3 bases outside the gene matches. Germline values: CDR1 SGHRS, CDR2 YFSETQ. The length of the CDR3 is 13 residues. For the CDR3, the DNA is TGCGCCAGCAGCGCCGACAGGGACACTGAAGCTTTCTTT. It translates to CASSADRDTEAFF.

This chain connects TRBV7-9 to TRBJ2-1; TRBD1 aligns across 8 bases. Per the germline V gene, CDR1 is SEHNR and CDR2 is FQNEAQ (reference sequence). The CDR3 runs 16 residues. J was trimmed by 1 base and V by 4 bases; bases with no gene match: 6. CDR3 nucleotide sequence: TGTGCCAGCAGCTCGTACGACAGGGGTTCCTACAATGAGCAGTTCTTC. It codes for CASSSYDRGSYNEQFF. Looking up the rest from reference TRBV7-9 and TRBJ2-1 gives the full variable domain: DTGVSQNPRHKITKRGQNVTFRCDPISEHNRLYWYRQTLGQGPEFLTYFQNEAQLEKSRLLSDRFSAERPKGSFSTLEIQRTEQGDSAMYLCASSSYDRGSYNEQFFGPGTRLTVL.

In its sample, this clone was seen a few times. This chain uses TRBV7-9 with TRBJ1-1; weak D call: TRBD1 (6 bases). V was pared by 2 bases and J by 4 bases, with 8 bases between. CDR3 length: 13 amino acids. Germline loops: CDR1 SEHNR, CDR2 FQNEAQ (reference sequence). DNA of the CDR3: TGTGCCAGCAGCTTATCAGGGGTCACTGAAGCTTTCTTT. This encodes CASSLSGVTEAFF.

The chain links TRBV4-1 to TRBJ2-6; D is ambiguous. V was trimmed by 4 bases and J by 1 base, leaving 11 bases between them. The germline V gene encodes CDR1 MGHRA and CDR2 YSYEKL. The CDR3 runs to 16 residues. The CDR3 DNA follows: TGCGCCAGCAGCCCATCAGGTAGATCTGGGGCCAACGTCCTGACTTTC. Translation gives CASSPSGRSGANVLTF.